The 16 T cell receptor beta chains listed next were all sequenced from one sample in a study of blood T cells in healthy people across ages. A sample-barcoded 5' primer and a J-beta primer mix were used in a second PCR of roughly 7 to 11 cycles. TCRdb re-analysed the 5' RACE reads in MiXCR, keeping a single row per CDR3 protein. The top ten hold about 0.69% of the sample, which has 1 million or so distinct CDR3 sequences, 25% seen once. These data were likewise used in another study, on T cells of mothers and their children.

Sequenced material: blood. Receptors were obtained from a girl aged 2-10 years in good health.

This clonotype has more than one count but fewer than ten. The V and J genes are TRBV3-1 and TRBJ2-7, with 8 positions matching TRBD2. J gave up 6 bases and V 0 bases, and 19 bases lay outside the gene matches. Germline V CDR1 and CDR2: LGHDT, YNNKEL (reference sequence). The CDR3 is 19 amino acids. The CDR3, as DNA: TGTGCCAGCAGCCAAGACTTCCCGAGGCCCGGGACTAGGTACGTCGAGCAGTACTTC. Protein: CASSQDFPRPGTRYVEQYF.

This clonotype showed up just a few times. The rearrangement links TRBV20-1 to TRBJ1-4; no clear D gene. Per germline, CDR1 DFQATT and CDR2 SNEGSKA (reference sequence). V was pared by 5 bases and J by 1 base, with 14 bases between. This CDR3 is 15 amino acids long. Here the CDR3 reads CSAPRRRGTNEKLFF. CDR3 sequence (DNA): TGCAGTGCTCCCCGCCGTCGGGGAACTAATGAAAAACTGTTTTTT.

This clonotype was found many times. For the CDR3, the DNA is TGCAGTGCTAGAGACAGCCCCAAAAACATTCAGTACTTC. Amino acids: CSARDSPKNIQYF. J is TRBJ2-4 and V is TRBV20-1; no firm D call. The CDR3 totals 13 residues. Germline loops: CDR1 DFQATT, CDR2 SNEGSKA (reference sequence). Trimming pared 0 bases from V and 2 bases from J, leaving 5 bases between.

This clonotype turned up a few times. The rearrangement joins TRBV3-1 to TRBJ2-3, with 8 bases matching TRBD2. Germline V gene lookup returns CDR1 LGHDT and CDR2 YNNKEL (reference sequence). With V trimmed by 1 base and J by 4 bases, 4 bases remained unmatched. CDR3 size: 15 residues. DNA of the CDR3: TGTGCCAGCAGCCAAGCGGGGGGGCAATCAGATACGCAGTATTTT. It yields the protein CASSQAGGQSDTQYF.

J is TRBJ2-3 and V is TRBV28, with a tentative D call TRBD2 (6 bases). This CDR3 comprises 15 residues. Deletions cut 8 bases from V and 4 bases from J, with 19 bases between. CDR1 and CDR2 from the germline V gene are MDHEN and SYDVKM. Here the CDR3 reads CASATRDFFPDTQYF. The CDR3 region has the DNA TGTGCCAGCGCGACCCGGGACTTTTTTCCAGATACGCAGTATTTT.

The J gene is TRBJ1-2, the V gene TRBV20-1; TRBD1 matches at 7 bases. The CDR3 totals 15 residues. The V gene's germline CDR1 is DFQATT and CDR2 SNEGSKA (reference sequence). J gave up 7 bases and V 1 base, and 12 bases lay outside the gene matches. CDR3: CSARGRDRDGIGYTF. CDR3 in DNA: TGCAGTGCTAGAGGTAGAGACAGGGATGGTATTGGCTACACCTTC.

This chain joins TRBV10-3 and TRBJ2-3; D is uncertain. Germline CDR1 is ENHRY and CDR2 is SYGVKD. The V and J ends lost 0 bases and 2 bases respectively, with 9 bases between them. The CDR3 runs 15 residues. As DNA, the CDR3 is TGTGCCATCAGTGAGTCGACGCTGAACACAGATACGCAGTATTTT. Protein sequence: CAISESTLNTDTQYF.

This clonotype has only a few counts. V usage is TRBV15 and J usage is TRBJ2-5; 10 bases fit TRBD1. The CDR3 is 14 residues long. Germline CDR1 reads LNHNV; CDR2 reads YYDKDF (reference sequence). J gave up 11 bases and V 7 bases, and 13 bases lay outside the gene matches. Here the CDR3 reads CATKPGQGISWQYF. The CDR3 DNA follows: TGTGCCACCAAACCGGGACAGGGGATTAGTTGGCAGTACTTC.

The chain has TRBV12-5 and TRBJ2-5; D possibly matches TRBD1 or TRBD2 (5 bases each). Judging by the DNA end, TRBJ2-1 fits better; the J call may be wrong. Germline CDR1 is LGHNT and CDR2 is FRNRAP. The CDR3 is made up of 13 amino acids. The CDR3 DNA sequence: TGTGCTAGTGGATGGGGGTCTAGGAATGAGCAGTTCTTC. Amino acids: CASGWGSRNEQFF.

This clonotype was recorded a few times. The chain employs TRBV24-1 and TRBJ1-2; D is ambiguous. The ends were cut back, 3 bases at V and 8 bases at J, with 12 bases in the middle. The CDR3 covers 13 residues. Germline V gene data show CDR1 as KGHDR and CDR2 as SFDVKD. The CDR3 DNA sequence: TGTGCCACCAGTGATCGTTCCCAGAACGGCTACACCTTC. This encodes CATSDRSQNGYTF.

The V and J genes are TRBV11-1 and TRBJ2-1; D gene uncertain. Germline V gene lookup returns CDR1 SGHAT and CDR2 FQDESV (reference sequence). The CDR3 totals 14 residues. V shed 1 base and J shed 8 bases, with 12 bases lying between them. The CDR3 DNA follows: TGTGCCAGCAGCTTAGTACTTCAGCGTTATGAGCAGTTCTTC. Translation gives CASSLVLQRYEQFF.

CDR3 bases: TGTGCCAGCAGAAATCCCAGGGGGGCCGTGGGGACTGAAGCTTTCTTT. This sequence encodes CASRNPRGAVGTEAFF. The rearrangement joins TRBV27 to TRBJ1-1, with 7 bases identical to TRBD1. The CDR3 totals 16 residues. Germline lookup yields CDR1 MNHEY and CDR2 SMNVEV (reference sequence). The V gene end was trimmed by 6 bases and the J gene end by 5 bases; junction bases not matched to a gene: 15.

The chain couples TRBV4-1 to TRBJ2-5, with 7 bases fitting TRBD2. The J call may not be correct, given that the DNA end is closer to TRBJ2-7. Germline CDR1 and CDR2: MGHRA and YSYEKL. The CDR3 loop spans 15 amino acids. The CDR3 protein is CASSFRLAEAYEQYF. The CDR3 DNA follows: TGCGCCAGCAGCTTTCGACTAGCTGAAGCCTACGAGCAGTACTTC.

This clonotype has a handful of counts. The V call is TRBV7-9, the J call TRBJ2-5, with D possibly TRBD1 on 6 matching bases. Trimming shortened V by 4 bases and J by 4 bases, and 10 bases separated the two germline ends. Germline V gives CDR1 SEHNR, CDR2 FQNEAQ (reference sequence). This CDR3 is 13 amino acids long. CDR3 sequence reads: CASSSFRGETQYF. The CDR3 bases are TGTGCCAGCAGCTCATTCAGGGGAGAGACCCAGTACTTC.

This clonotype has only a few counts. J is TRBJ2-5 and V is TRBV3-1; D is possibly TRBD1 or TRBD2 (6 bases each). TRBJ2-1 explains the end of the DNA better; the J call may be wrong. The CDR3 contains 17 residues. Germline V gives CDR1 LGHDT, CDR2 YNNKEL (reference sequence). The CDR3 DNA sequence: TGTGCCAGCAGCCATTTGGTTGGGGGGCGGAAACACAATGAGCAGTTCTTC. Amino acids: CASSHLVGGRKHNEQFF.

This chain links TRBV10-1 with TRBJ2-5; TRBD2 matches at 10 bases. V dropped 2 bases and J dropped 5; count of bases not matched to a gene: 8. This CDR3 has 16 amino acids. Germline V gene sequence: CDR1 WNHNN, CDR2 SYGVQD (reference sequence). For the CDR3, the DNA is TGCGCCAGCAGTGAGGGCCTAGCGGGAGCATTCGAGACCCAGTACTTC. Translation: CASSEGLAGAFETQYF.